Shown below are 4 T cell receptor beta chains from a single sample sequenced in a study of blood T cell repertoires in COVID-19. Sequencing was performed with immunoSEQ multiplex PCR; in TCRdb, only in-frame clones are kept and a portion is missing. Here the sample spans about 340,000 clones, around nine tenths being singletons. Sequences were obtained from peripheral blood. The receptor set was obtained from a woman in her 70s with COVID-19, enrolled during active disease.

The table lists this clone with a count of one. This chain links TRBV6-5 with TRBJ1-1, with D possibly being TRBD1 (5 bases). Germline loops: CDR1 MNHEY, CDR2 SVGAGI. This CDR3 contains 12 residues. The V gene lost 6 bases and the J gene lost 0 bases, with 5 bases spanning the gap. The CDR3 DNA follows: TGTGCCAGCAGGGACATGAACACTGAAGCTTTCTTT. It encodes CASRDMNTEAFF.

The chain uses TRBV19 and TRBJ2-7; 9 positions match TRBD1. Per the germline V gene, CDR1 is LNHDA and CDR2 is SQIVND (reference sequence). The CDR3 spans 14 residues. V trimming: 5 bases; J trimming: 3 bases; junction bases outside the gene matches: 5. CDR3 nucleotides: TGTGCCAGTAGTCAAACAGGGGGCGTCTACGAGCAGTACTTC. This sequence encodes CASSQTGGVYEQYF.

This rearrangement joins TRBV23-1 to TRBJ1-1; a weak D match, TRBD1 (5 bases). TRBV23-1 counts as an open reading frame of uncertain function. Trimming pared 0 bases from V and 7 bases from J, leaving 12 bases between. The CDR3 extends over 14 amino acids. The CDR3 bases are TGCGCCAGCAGTCAATCGGAGGGGCGGGTTGAAGCTTTCTTT. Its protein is CASSQSEGRVEAFF.

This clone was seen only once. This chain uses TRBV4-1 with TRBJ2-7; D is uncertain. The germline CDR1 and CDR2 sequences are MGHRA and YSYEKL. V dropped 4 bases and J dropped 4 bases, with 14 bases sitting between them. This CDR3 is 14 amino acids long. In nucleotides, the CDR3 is TGCGCCAGCAGCCCCCAGGTCCATGGGTACGAGCAGTACTTC. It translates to CASSPQVHGYEQYF.